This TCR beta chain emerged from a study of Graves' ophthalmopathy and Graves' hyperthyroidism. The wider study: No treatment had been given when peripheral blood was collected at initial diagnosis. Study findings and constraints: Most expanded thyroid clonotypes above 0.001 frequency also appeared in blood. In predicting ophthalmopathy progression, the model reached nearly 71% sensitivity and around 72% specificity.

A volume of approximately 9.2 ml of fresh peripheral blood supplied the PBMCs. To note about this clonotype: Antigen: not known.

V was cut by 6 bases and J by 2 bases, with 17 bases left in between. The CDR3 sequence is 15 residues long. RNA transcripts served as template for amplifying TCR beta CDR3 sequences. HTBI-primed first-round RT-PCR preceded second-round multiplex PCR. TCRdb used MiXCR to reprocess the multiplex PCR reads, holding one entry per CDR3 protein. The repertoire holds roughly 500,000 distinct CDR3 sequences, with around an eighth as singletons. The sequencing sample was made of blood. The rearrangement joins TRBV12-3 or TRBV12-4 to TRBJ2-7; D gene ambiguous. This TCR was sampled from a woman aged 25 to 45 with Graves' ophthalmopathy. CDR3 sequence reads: CASSAPGVGPYEQYF. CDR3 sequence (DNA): TGTGCCAGCAGCGCCCCCGGAGTAGGCCCCTACGAGCAGTACTTC.